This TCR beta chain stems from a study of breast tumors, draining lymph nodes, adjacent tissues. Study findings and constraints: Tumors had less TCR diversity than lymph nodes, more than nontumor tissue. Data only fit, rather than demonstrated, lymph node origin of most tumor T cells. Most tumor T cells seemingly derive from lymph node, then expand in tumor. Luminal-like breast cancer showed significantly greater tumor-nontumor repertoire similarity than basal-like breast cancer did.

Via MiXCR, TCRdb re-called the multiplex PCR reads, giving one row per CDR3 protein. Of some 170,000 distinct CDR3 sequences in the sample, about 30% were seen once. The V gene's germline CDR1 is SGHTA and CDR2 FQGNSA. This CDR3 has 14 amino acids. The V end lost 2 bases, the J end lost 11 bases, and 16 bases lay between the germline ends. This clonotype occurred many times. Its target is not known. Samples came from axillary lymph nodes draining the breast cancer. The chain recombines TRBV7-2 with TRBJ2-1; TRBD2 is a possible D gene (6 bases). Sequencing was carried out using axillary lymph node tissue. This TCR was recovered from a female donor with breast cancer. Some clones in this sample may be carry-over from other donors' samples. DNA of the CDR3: TGTGCCAGCAGCTTAACGGGGGACTCGAGCCAGCAGTTCTTC. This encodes CASSLTGDSSQQFF.